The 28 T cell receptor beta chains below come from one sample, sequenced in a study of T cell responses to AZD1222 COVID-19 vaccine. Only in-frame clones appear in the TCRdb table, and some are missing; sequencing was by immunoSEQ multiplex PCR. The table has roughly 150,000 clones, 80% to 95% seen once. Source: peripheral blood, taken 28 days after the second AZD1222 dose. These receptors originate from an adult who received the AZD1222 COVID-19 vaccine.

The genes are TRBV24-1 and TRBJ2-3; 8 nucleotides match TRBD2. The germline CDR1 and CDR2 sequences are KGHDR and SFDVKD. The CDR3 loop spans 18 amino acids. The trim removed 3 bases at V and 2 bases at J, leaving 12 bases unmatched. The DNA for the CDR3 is TGTGCCACCAGTGATCCCCAGGGAGCGGGGGATTTCACAGATACGCAGTATTTT. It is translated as CATSDPQGAGDFTDTQYF.

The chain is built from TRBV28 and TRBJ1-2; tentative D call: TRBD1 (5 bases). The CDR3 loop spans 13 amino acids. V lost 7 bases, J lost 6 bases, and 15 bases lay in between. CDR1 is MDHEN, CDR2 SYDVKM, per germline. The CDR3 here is CASTLIGADGYTF. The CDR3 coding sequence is TGTGCCAGCACCTTAATTGGGGCCGATGGCTACACCTTC.

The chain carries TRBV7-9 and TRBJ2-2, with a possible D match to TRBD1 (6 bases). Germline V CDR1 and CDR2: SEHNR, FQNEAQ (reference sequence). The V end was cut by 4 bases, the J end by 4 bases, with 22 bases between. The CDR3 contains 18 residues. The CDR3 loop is CASSSISGPDRPTGELFF. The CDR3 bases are TGTGCCAGCAGCTCCATCAGCGGTCCAGACAGGCCCACCGGGGAGCTGTTTTTT.

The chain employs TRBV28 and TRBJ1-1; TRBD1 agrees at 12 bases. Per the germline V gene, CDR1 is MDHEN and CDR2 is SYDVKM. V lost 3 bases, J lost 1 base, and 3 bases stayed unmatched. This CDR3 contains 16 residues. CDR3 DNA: TGTGCCAGCAGTTTTGGGGACAGGGGGCAGAACACTGAAGCTTTCTTT. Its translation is CASSFGDRGQNTEAFF.

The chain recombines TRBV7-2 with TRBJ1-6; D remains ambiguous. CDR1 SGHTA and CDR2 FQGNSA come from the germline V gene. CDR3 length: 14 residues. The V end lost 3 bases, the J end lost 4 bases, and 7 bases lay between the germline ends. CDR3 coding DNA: TGTGCCAGCAGCTTTTCCAGTTATAATTCACCCCTCCACTTT. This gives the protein CASSFSSYNSPLHF.

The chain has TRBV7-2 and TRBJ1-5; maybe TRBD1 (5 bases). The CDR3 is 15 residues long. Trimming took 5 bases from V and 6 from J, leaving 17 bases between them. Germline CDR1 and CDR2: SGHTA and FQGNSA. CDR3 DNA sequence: TGTGCCAGCAGCCCTTACGGGGACGTAGGTCAGCCCCAGCATTTT. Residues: CASSPYGDVGQPQHF.

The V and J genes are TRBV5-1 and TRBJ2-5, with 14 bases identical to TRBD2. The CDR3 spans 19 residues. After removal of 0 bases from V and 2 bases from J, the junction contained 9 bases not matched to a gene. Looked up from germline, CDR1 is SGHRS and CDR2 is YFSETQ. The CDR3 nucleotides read TGCGCCAGCAGCTTGGGACTAGCGGGAGGGGCCCGGGGTCAAGAGACCCAGTACTTC. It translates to CASSLGLAGGARGQETQYF.

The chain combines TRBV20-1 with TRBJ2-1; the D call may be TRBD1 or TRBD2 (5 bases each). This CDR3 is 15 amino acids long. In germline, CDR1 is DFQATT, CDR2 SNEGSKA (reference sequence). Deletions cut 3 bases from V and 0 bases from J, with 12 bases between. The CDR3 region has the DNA TGCAGTGCTAGTGGGGCAGGGAGCTCCTACAATGAGCAGTTCTTC. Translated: CSASGAGSSYNEQFF.

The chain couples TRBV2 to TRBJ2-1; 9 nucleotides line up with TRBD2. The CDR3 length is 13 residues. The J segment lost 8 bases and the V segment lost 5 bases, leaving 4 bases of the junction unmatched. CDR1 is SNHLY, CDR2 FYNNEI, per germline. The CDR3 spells CASSPGTSYEQFF. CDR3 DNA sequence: TGTGCCAGCAGTCCCGGGACTAGCTATGAGCAGTTCTTC.

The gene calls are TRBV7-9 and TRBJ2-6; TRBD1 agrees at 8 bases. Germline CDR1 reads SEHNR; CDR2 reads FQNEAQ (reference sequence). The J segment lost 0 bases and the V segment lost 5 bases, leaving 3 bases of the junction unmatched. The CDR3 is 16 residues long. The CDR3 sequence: CASSRTGFSGANVLTF. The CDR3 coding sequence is TGTGCCAGCAGCAGGACAGGGTTCTCTGGGGCCAACGTCCTGACTTTC.

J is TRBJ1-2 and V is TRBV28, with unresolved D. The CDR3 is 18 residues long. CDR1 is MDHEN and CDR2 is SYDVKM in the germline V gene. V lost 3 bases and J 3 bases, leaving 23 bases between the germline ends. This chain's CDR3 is CASSLPTRQPGGDYGYTF. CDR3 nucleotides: TGTGCCAGCAGTTTGCCGACCCGCCAACCAGGAGGAGACTATGGCTACACCTTC.

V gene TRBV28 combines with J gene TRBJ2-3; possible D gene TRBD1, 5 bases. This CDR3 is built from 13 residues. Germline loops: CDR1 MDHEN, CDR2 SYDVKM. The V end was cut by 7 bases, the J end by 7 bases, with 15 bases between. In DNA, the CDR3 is TGTGCCAGCAATCCCAGGGCGCGGTATACGCAGTATTTT. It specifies CASNPRARYTQYF.

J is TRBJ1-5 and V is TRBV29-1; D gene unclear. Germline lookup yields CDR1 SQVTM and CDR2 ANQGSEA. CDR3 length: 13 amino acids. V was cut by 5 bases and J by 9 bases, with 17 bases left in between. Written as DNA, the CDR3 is TGCAGCGTTTCTGACTCCCCCTTATGGCCCCAGCATTTT. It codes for CSVSDSPLWPQHF.

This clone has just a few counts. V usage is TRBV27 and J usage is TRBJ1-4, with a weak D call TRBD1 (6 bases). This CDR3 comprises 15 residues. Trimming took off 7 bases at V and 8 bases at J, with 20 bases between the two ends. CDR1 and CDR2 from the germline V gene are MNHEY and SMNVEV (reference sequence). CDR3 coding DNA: TGTGCCAGCAAGGTGGGGGCACCGATGAAGGAAAAACTGTTTTTT. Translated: CASKVGAPMKEKLFF.

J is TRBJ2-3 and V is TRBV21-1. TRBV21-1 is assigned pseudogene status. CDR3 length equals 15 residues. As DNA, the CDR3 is TGTGCCAGCAGCAAAGCTGGACGGCAACGGGATACGCAGTATTTT. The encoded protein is CASSKAGRQRDTQYF.

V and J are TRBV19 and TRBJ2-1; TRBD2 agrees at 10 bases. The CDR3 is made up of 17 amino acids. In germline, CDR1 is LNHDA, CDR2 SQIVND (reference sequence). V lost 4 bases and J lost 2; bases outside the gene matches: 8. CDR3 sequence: CASSTSHLAGAYNEQFF. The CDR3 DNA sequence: TGTGCCAGTAGTACTAGTCATCTAGCGGGGGCCTACAATGAGCAGTTCTTC.

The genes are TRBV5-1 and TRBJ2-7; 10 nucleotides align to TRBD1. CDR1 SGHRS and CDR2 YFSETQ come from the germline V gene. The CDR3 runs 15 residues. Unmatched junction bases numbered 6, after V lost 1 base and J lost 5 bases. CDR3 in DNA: TGCGCCAGCAGCTTGTCCGGGACAGGGGTTGACGAGCAGTACTTC. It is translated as CASSLSGTGVDEQYF.

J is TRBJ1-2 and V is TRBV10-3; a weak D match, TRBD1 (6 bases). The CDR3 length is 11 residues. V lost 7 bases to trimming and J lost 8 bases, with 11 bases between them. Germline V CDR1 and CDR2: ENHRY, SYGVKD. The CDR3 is CAIKQGNGYTF. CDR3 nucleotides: TGTGCCATCAAACAGGGTAACGGCTACACCTTC.

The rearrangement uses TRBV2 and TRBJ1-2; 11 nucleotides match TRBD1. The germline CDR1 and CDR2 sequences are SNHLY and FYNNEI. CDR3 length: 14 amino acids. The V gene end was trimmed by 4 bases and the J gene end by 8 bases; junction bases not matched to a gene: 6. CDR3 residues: CASSGLGQGDGYTF. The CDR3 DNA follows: TGTGCCAGCAGTGGCCTGGGACAGGGGGACGGCTACACCTTC. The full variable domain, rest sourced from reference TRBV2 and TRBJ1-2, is EPEVTQTPSHQVTQMGQEVILRCVPISNHLYFYWYRQILGQKVEFLVSFYNNEISEKSEIFDDQFSVERPDGSNFTLKIRSTKLEDSAMYFCASSGLGQGDGYTFGSGTRLTVV.

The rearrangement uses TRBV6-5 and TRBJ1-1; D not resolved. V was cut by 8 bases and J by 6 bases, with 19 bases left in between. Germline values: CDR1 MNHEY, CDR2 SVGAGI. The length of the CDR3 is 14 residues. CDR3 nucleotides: TGTGCCAGCGACGGCGACACTATGTTCTCTGAAGCTTTCTTT. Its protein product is CASDGDTMFSEAFF.

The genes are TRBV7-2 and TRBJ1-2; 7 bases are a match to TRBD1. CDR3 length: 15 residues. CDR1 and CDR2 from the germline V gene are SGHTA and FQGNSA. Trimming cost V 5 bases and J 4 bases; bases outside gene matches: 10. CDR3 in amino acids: CASSQQGSGVYGYTF. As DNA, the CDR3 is TGTGCCAGCAGCCAACAGGGGTCAGGGGTCTATGGCTACACCTTC.

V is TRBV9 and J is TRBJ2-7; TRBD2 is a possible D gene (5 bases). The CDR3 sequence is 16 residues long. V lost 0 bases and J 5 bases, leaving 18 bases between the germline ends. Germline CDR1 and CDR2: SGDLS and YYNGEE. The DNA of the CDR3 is TGTGCCAGCAGCGTAGGGGTTTCTCCGGGATCCGACGAGCAGTACTTC. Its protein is CASSVGVSPGSDEQYF.

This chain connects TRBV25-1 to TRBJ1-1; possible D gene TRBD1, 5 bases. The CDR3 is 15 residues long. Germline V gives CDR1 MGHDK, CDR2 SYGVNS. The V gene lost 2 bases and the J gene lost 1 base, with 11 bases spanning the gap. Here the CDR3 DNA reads TGTGCCAGCAGTGAACCCCGTCAGGGGAACACTGAAGCTTTCTTT. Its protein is CASSEPRQGNTEAFF.

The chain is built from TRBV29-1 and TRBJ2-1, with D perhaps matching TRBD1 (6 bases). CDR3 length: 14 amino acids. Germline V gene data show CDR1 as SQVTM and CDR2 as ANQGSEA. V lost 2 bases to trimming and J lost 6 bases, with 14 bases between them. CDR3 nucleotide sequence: TGCAGCGTTGAATCACAGGGAGTTGGCAATGAGCAGTTCTTC. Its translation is CSVESQGVGNEQFF.

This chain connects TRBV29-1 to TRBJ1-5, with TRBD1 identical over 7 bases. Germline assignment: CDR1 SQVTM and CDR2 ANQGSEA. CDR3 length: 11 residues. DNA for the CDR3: TGCAGACCGACAGGGTACCAGCCCCAGCATTTT. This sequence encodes CRPTGYQPQHF.

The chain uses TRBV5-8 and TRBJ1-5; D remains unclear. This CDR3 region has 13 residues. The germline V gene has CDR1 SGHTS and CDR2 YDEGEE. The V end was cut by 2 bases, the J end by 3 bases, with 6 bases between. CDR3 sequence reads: CASSFDYNQPQHF. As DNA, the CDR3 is TGTGCCAGCAGCTTTGATTACAATCAGCCCCAGCATTTT. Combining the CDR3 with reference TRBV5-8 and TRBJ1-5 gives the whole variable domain EAGVTQSPTHLIKTRGQQATLRCSPISGHTSVYWYQQALGLGLQFLLWYDEGEERNRGNFPPRFSGRQFPNYSSELNVNALELEDSALYLCASSFDYNQPQHFGDGTRLSIL.

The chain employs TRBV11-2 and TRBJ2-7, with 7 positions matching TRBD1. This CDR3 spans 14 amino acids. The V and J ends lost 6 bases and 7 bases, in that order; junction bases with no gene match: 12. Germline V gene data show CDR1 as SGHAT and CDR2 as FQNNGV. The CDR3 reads CASRYAPGGGEQYF. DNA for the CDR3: TGTGCCAGCAGATACGCGCCAGGGGGTGGGGAGCAGTACTTC.

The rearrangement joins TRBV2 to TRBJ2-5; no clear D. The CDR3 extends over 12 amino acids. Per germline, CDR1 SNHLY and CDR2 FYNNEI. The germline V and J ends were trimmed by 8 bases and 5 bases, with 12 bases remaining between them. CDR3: CASLRQTETQYF. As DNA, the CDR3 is TGTGCCAGCCTCCGCCAGACGGAGACCCAGTACTTC.